This TCR beta chain was documented in a study of T cells after yellow fever vaccination. The CDR3 totals 11 residues. Germline V lookup: CDR1 WNHNN, CDR2 SYGVQD (reference sequence). Trimming pared 3 bases from V and 10 bases from J, leaving 7 bases between. This clonotype was counted at least ten times. The antigen is undetermined. 5'RACE template switching produced TCR cDNA carrying a universal primer site and UMIs. TCRdb ran MiXCR on the 5' RACE reads and lists one entry per CDR3 protein. The data show about 120,000 distinct CDR3 sequences, with around 8.6% seen just once and 25% held by the top ten. Study observations and caveats: Only a minor proportion of clonotypes was detected across both CD4 and CD8 compartments.

The chain couples TRBV10-1 to TRBJ2-1; D might be TRBD2 (5 bases). The receptor was isolated from a man younger than 45 who received the YFV17D yellow fever vaccine. The material sequenced was CD8+ T cells sorted from PBMCs, taken 45 days after the yellow fever booster vaccination. The CDR3 DNA reads as TGCGCCAGCAGTGATAGGAGGGAGCAGTTCTTC. Its protein is CASSDRREQFF.